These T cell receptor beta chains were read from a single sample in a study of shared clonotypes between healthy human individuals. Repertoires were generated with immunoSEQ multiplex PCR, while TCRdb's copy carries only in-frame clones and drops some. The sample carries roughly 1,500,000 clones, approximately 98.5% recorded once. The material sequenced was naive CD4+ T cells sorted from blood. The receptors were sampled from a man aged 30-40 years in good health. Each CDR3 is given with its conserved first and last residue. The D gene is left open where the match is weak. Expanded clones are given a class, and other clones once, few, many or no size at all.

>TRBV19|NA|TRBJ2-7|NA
CASSPFGPGAYEQYF
TGTGCCAGTAGCCCTTTCGGGCCGGGGGCTTACGAGCAGTACTTC
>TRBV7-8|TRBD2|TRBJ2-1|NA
CASSFRTSGIVNEQFF
TGTGCCAGCAGCTTTCGGACTAGCGGGATTGTTAATGAGCAGTTCTTC
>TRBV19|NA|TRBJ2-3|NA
CASSPRRAGTDTQYF
TGTGCCAGCTCACCCCGGAGGGCCGGCACAGATACGCAGTATTTT
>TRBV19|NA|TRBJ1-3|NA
CASSFSGNTIYF
TGTGCCAGTAGCTTCTCTGGAAACACCATATATTTT
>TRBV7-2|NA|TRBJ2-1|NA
CASSLGLTGNKFF
TGTGCCAGCAGCTTAGGATTAACAGGGAATAAGTTCTTC
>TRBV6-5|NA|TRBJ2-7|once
CASRRLGRGYEQYF
TGTGCCAGCAGACGGTTAGGGCGAGGCTACGAGCAGTACTTC
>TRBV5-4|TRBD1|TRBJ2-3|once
CASSPGQGHTDTQYF
TGTGCCAGCAGCCCGGGACAGGGACACACAGATACGCAGTATTTT
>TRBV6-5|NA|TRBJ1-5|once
CASSTGISPNQPQHF
TGTGCCAGCAGCACAGGGATATCGCCAAATCAGCCCCAGCATTTT
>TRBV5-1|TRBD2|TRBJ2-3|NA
CASSFGPLAGEPDTQYF
TGCGCCAGCAGCTTTGGACCACTAGCGGGAGAGCCAGATACGCAGTATTTT
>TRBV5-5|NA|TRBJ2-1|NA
CASSLRGDSYNEQFF
TGTGCCAGCAGCTTGCGCGGTGACTCCTACAATGAGCAGTTCTTC
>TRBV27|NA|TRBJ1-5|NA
CASSPGTWGQPQHF
TGTGCCAGCAGCCCCGGGACTTGGGGACAGCCCCAGCATTTT
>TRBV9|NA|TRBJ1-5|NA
CASSVEGGQPQHF
TGTGCCAGCAGCGTAGAGGGCGGGCAGCCCCAGCATTTT
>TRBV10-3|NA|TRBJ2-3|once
CAMGFSAGTSTDTQYF
TGTGCCATGGGGTTCTCGGCGGGAACTAGCACAGATACGCAGTATTTT
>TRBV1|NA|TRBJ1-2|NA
CTSSQDRTTGCNNYGYTF
TGCACCAGCAGCCAAGATCGAACGACAGGATGTAATAACTATGGCTACACCTTC
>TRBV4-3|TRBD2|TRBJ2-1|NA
CASSQGLAGYNEQFF
TGCGCCAGCAGCCAAGGACTAGCGGGTTACAATGAGCAGTTCTTC
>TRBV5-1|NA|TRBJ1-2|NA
CASSSEGGGGWRGLDYGYTF
TGCGCCAGCAGCTCAGAAGGCGGGGGAGGATGGCGAGGGCTGGACTATGGCTACACCTTC
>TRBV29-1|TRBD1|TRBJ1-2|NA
CSVGRGQGYGYTF
TGCAGCGTTGGCCGGGGACAGGGATATGGCTACACCTTC
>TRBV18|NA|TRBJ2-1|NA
CASSERDIDNEQFF
TGTGCCAGCTCCGAGCGGGACATCGACAATGAGCAGTTCTTC
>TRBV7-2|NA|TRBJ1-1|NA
CASSLLGTQAFF
TGTGCCAGCAGCTTACTCGGGACCCAAGCTTTCTTT
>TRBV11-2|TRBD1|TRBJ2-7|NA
CASSYRDRGLGEQYF
TGTGCCAGCAGCTACCGGGACAGGGGCCTTGGGGAGCAGTACTTC